Listed below are T cell receptor beta chains from one sample, sequenced in a study of OX40 agonist ivuxolimab in advanced cancers. Libraries were prepared by immunoSEQ multiplex PCR; TCRdb keeps only in-frame clonotypes and omits some of them. Among about 61,000 clones listed, 82% were seen once. Sample: CD4+ or CD8+ T cells sorted from blood, taken in a trial of the OX40 agonist ivuxolimab. The receptor set was obtained from an adult with an advanced solid tumor such as melanoma, head and neck, liver or kidney cancer. The CDR3 runs from the conserved cysteine through the conserved F or W. The D gene is left open where the match is weak. The size field is filled for only some rows; it gives once, few, many or a size class.

d_gene,v_gene,abundance,j_gene,CDR3nt,CDR3aa
-,TRBV4-2,-,TRBJ2-1,TGTGCCAGCAGCCAGCGGACAGATTACAATGAGCAGTTCTTC,CASSQRTDYNEQFF
-,TRBV4-3,-,TRBJ1-2,TGCGCCAGCAGCCAAGGGGCAGGGATTGGTCGGGCTAACTATGGCTACACCTTC,CASSQGAGIGRANYGYTF
-,TRBV5-1,-,TRBJ2-7,TGCGCCAGCAGCTCCCTCGGGGGACTTTACGAGCAGTACTTC,CASSSLGGLYEQYF
-,TRBV10-3,-,TRBJ2-1,TGTGCCATCAAAGGCCCCGGGGGTGAGCAGTTCTTC,CAIKGPGGEQFF
-,TRBV5-5,once,TRBJ1-1,TGTGCCAGCAGCTTGGGGACCCTTACTGAAGCTTTCTTT,CASSLGTLTEAFF
-,TRBV6-5,few,TRBJ1-5,TGTGCCAGCGGACGGCAGCCCCAGCATTTT,CASGRQPQHF
-,TRBV20-1,-,TRBJ2-3,TGCAGTGCTCCTCACCCAGATACGCAGTATTTT,CSAPHPDTQYF
TRBD1,TRBV30,-,TRBJ1-3,TGTGCCTGGAACAGGGGGCTGGGGGACACCATATATTTT,CAWNRGLGDTIYF
-,TRBV6-4,-,TRBJ1-2,TGTGCCAGCAGTGAACCACAGGGAGAGCCCTATGGCTACACCTTC,CASSEPQGEPYGYTF
TRBD1,TRBV5-1,-,TRBJ2-7,TGCGCCAGCAGGTACACCGGGACAGCCTCCTACGAGCAGTACTTC,CASRYTGTASYEQYF
-,TRBV9,-,TRBJ2-2,TGTGCCAGCAGCGTAGTTTCTAGGAGCGGCGCCGGGGAGCTGTTTTTT,CASSVVSRSGAGELFF
-,TRBV5-1,-,TRBJ2-7,TGCGCCAGCAGCTTGGTGTTGTCAGCGAGTTCCTACGAGCAGTACTTC,CASSLVLSASSYEQYF
-,TRBV30,once,TRBJ2-7,TGTGCCTGGAGGCTCGGGACGCTATCCTACGAGCAGTACTTC,CAWRLGTLSYEQYF
TRBD1,TRBV19,few,TRBJ1-1,TGTGCCAGTAGGCCTTTAGGCAGGGGGTCCACTGAAGCTTTCTTT,CASRPLGRGSTEAFF
-,TRBV29-1,-,TRBJ2-5,TGCAGCGGAGGCGTCTCCCAAGAGACCCAGTACTTC,CSGGVSQETQYF
TRBD1,TRBV19,-,TRBJ1-2,TGTGCCAGTAGTAGGACAGGGGCCCACGATGGCTACACCTTC,CASSRTGAHDGYTF
-,TRBV15,-,TRBJ2-3,TGTGCCACCAGCAGAGATCTCGCTAGCACAGATACGCAGTATTTT,CATSRDLASTDTQYF
-,TRBV15,-,TRBJ1-3,TGTGCCACCAGCAGAGATCGCGCTTCGTCGCGTAGTGGAAACACCATATATTTT,CATSRDRASSRSGNTIYF
-,TRBV7-3,-,TRBJ2-2,TGTGCCAGCAGCGGCAGGGGTTACGGGGAGCTGTTTTTT,CASSGRGYGELFF
-,TRBV6-6,few,TRBJ2-5,TGTGCCAGCAGTTACGGGGGGCGAGAGACCCAGTACTTC,CASSYGGRETQYF
TRBD1,TRBV19,-,TRBJ1-1,TGTGCCAGCCGGACAGGGGGCAAGGAAGGTGAAGCTTTCTTT,CASRTGGKEGEAFF
TRBD1,TRBV5-1,-,TRBJ1-1,TGCGCCAGCAGCTTGGCTGACAGGGACACTGAAGCTTTCTTT,CASSLADRDTEAFF
-,TRBV7-9,few,TRBJ2-2,TGTGCCAGCAGCCCGCGACCGGGACGGGCGAACACCGGGGAGCTGTTTTTT,CASSPRPGRANTGELFF
TRBD2,TRBV5-1,few,TRBJ2-1,TGCGCCAGCAGCCGGGTCGGCGGGAGGAATGAGCAGTTCTTC,CASSRVGGRNEQFF
-,TRBV5-4,-,TRBJ1-2,TGTGCCAGCAGCTATGAGTACGGCTACACCTTC,CASSYEYGYTF
TRBD1,TRBV6-4,-,TRBJ1-1,TGTGCCAGCAGTGACAGACAGGGACCCCCCAAGGACACTGAAGCTTTCTTT,CASSDRQGPPKDTEAFF
TRBD2,TRBV6-5,-,TRBJ2-3,TGTGCCAGCAGACCTCTAGCGGGACGTGTAGATACGCAGTATTTT,CASRPLAGRVDTQYF
-,TRBV10-3,-,TRBJ2-7,TGTGCCATCAGTGGGGGCGGCGAGCAGTACTTC,CAISGGGEQYF
TRBD2,TRBV30,-,TRBJ2-3,TGTGCCTGGACCTCGGGACTAGCGGGAACAGATACGCAGTATTTT,CAWTSGLAGTDTQYF
TRBD1,TRBV29-1,-,TRBJ1-1,TGCAGCGTGAGGGGGCTCCTGAACACTGAAGCTTTCTTT,CSVRGLLNTEAFF